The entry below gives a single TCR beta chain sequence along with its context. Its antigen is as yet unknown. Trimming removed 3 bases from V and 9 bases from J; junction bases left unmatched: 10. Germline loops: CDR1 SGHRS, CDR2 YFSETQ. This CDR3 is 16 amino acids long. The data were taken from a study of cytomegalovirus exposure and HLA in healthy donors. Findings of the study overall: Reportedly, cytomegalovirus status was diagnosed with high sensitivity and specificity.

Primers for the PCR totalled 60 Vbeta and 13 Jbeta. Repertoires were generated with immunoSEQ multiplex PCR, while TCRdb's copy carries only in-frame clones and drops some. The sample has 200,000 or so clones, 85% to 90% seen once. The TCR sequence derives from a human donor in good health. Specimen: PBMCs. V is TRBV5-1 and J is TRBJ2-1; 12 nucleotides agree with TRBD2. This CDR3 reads CASSYLAGGPRSEQFF. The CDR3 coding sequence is TGCGCCAGCAGCTACCTAGCGGGAGGGCCAAGGAGTGAGCAGTTCTTC.